This T cell receptor beta chain is from a study of identical twins' blood T cells. V was cut by 1 base and J by 2 bases, with 10 bases left in between. This CDR3 region has 15 residues. The V gene's germline CDR1 is SGHVS and CDR2 FNYEAQ. Via MiXCR, TCRdb re-called the 5' RACE reads, giving one row per CDR3 protein. The sample consists of 300,000 to 450,000 distinct CDR3 sequences, around 30% of them appearing once. The sequence was collected from a woman aged 18 to 55 in good health. The rearrangement uses TRBV7-6 and TRBJ2-3; TRBD2 might be the D (6 bases). Specimen: PBMCs. The CDR3 loop is CASSLGGETTDTQYF. Here the CDR3 DNA reads TGTGCCAGCAGCTTAGGCGGGGAGACCACAGATACGCAGTATTTT.